In its sample, the clone carrying this T cell receptor beta chain was seen a few times. Its antigen is unidentified. This sample is part of a study of T-cell memory formation after mild COVID-19. The CDR3 totals 14 residues. CDR1 SGHRS and CDR2 YFSETQ come from the germline V gene. With 5 bases clipped from V and 6 bases from J, the junction kept 9 bases outside the gene matches. TCRdb re-called the 5' RACE reads with MiXCR, one entry per CDR3 protein. The sample contains approximately 260,000 distinct CDR3 sequences, 15% to 20% of which appear only once. Study results and limitations: Day 15 to 85 contractors were CD4/CD8 balanced; later expanders leaned CD4+.

The sample comprised PBMCs or a T cell subset sorted from them (not recorded which). The source of this sequence is a man younger than 35 who had mild COVID-19 (a few samples of this study predate the infection). Cell type and time point are not known. The chain couples TRBV5-1 to TRBJ1-1; 8 nucleotides align to TRBD1. The CDR3 is CASRPEQGVSEAFF. The CDR3 region has the DNA TGCGCCAGCAGGCCCGAACAGGGGGTCTCTGAAGCTTTCTTT.